One sample yielded the 28 T cell receptor beta chains listed below, sequenced in a study of CD8 T cells in Susac syndrome. The RNA, about 0.45 to 1 ug, was put through reverse transcription using random hexamers. Each CDR3 protein is one row after TCRdb ran MiXCR on the immunoSEQ multiplex PCR reads. Of 250,000 to 300,000 distinct CDR3 sequences listed, 85% are singletons. The sequencing sample was made of CD8+ T cells from PBMCs. These receptors all come from a human donor with multiple sclerosis.

The chain combines TRBV4-1 with TRBJ2-7; D is ambiguous. V was clipped by 1 base and J by 2 bases, with 18 bases between them. CDR1 and CDR2 from the germline V gene are MGHRA and YSYEKL. The CDR3 covers 17 residues. CDR3 nucleotides: TGCGCCAGCAGCCAAGTGGTATCCAGCGCCAGTACCTACGAGCAGTACTTC. Protein: CASSQVVSSASTYEQYF.

The chain employs TRBV27 and TRBJ1-1; D possibly corresponds to TRBD1 (5 bases). Trimming took 3 bases from V and 0 from J, leaving 23 bases between them. Germline-derived CDR1 and CDR2 are MNHEY and SMNVEV (reference sequence). The CDR3 sequence is 19 residues long. Here the CDR3 reads CASSFGVGTLKGMNTEAFF. The CDR3 nucleotides read TGTGCCAGCAGTTTTGGGGTCGGGACTCTGAAGGGCATGAACACTGAAGCTTTCTTT.

This chain connects TRBV12-3 or TRBV12-4 to TRBJ2-1; D not certain. V gave up 5 bases and J gave up 2 bases, with 10 bases separating them. The CDR3 covers 14 residues. CDR3 region: CASSLVAAYNEQFF. The CDR3 bases are TGTGCCAGCAGTCTAGTGGCCGCCTACAATGAGCAGTTCTTC.

The chain uses TRBV7-2 and TRBJ2-5, with 11 bases matching TRBD2. The V gene's germline CDR1 is SGHTA and CDR2 FQGNSA. The CDR3 runs 17 residues. Trimming removed 5 bases from V and 2 bases from J; junction bases left unmatched: 10. In nucleotides, the CDR3 is TGTGCCAGCAGCCCGATCTTAGCGGGAGGGCCGCAAGAGACCCAGTACTTC. Translated, it gives CASSPILAGGPQETQYF.

V and J are TRBV27 and TRBJ2-3; D gene uncertain. Germline CDR1 is MNHEY and CDR2 is SMNVEV (reference sequence). The CDR3 totals 16 residues. V was clipped by 5 bases and J by 0 bases, with 15 bases between them. This CDR3 is CASSLRPLSSTDTQYF. CDR3 coding DNA: TGTGCCAGCAGTCTAAGACCACTTTCCAGCACAGATACGCAGTATTTT.

The J gene is TRBJ2-3, the V gene TRBV7-9; 8 bases fit TRBD2. Germline CDR1 reads SEHNR; CDR2 reads FQNEAQ (reference sequence). The CDR3 is 15 amino acids. V shed 4 bases and J 5 bases; nucleotides not matched to a gene: 8. The DNA of the CDR3 is TGTGCCAGCAGCTCCTTAGCGGGAAGGGGAGATACGCAGTATTTT. Translation gives CASSSLAGRGDTQYF.

This clonotype was observed a single time. The J gene is TRBJ2-7, the V gene TRBV10-2, with TRBD2 matching over 9 bases. V lost 8 bases to trimming and J lost 0 bases; unmatched junction nucleotides: 8. The V gene's germline CDR1 is WSHSY and CDR2 SAAADI. CDR3 length equals 15 residues. CDR3 in amino acids: CASSVAGVSSYEQYF. CDR3 coding DNA: TGCGCCAGCTCAGTAGCGGGAGTATCCTCCTACGAGCAGTACTTC.

The chain recombines TRBV7-9 with TRBJ2-3; D may correspond to TRBD1 or TRBD2 (5 bases each). The CDR3 is 17 residues long. Trimming cost V 5 bases and J 3 bases, with 21 bases left between them. The germline V gene has CDR1 SEHNR and CDR2 FQNEAQ (reference sequence). The CDR3 spells CASSLTSRAGNTDTQYF. The DNA of the CDR3 is TGTGCCAGCAGCCTCACCTCCAGGGCCGGGAATACAGATACGCAGTATTTT. Using reference TRBV7-9 and TRBJ2-3 for the parts outside the CDR3, the full variable domain is DTGVSQNPRHKITKRGQNVTFRCDPISEHNRLYWYRQTLGQGPEFLTYFQNEAQLEKSRLLSDRFSAERPKGSFSTLEIQRTEQGDSAMYLCASSLTSRAGNTDTQYFGPGTRLTVL.

This chain uses TRBV4-1 with TRBJ2-3; D gene uncertain. Between the trimmed V and J ends, which lost 0 bases and 6 bases, there was a span of 22 bases. Germline assignment: CDR1 MGHRA and CDR2 YSYEKL. CDR3 length equals 18 residues. CDR3 DNA: TGCGCCAGCAGCCAAGACGAAGCCCAGCTAGGCGGTTCGGATACGCAGTATTTT. Amino acids: CASSQDEAQLGGSDTQYF.

The V and J genes are TRBV5-1 and TRBJ2-7, with D maybe TRBD2 (6 bases). This CDR3 comprises 13 residues. The germline V gene has CDR1 SGHRS and CDR2 YFSETQ. V lost 4 bases and J lost 4, with 12 bases in between. The CDR3 here is CASSPTSNYEQYF. As DNA, the CDR3 is TGCGCCAGCAGCCCGACTAGTAATTACGAGCAGTACTTC.

This chain joins TRBV29-1 and TRBJ1-3; D gene uncertain. Germline V gene lookup returns CDR1 SQVTM and CDR2 ANQGSEA. V was pared by 4 bases and J by 0 bases, with 13 bases between. This CDR3 comprises 15 residues. For the CDR3, the DNA is TGCAGCGTTGTGGACCCAAGCAGCTCTGGAAACACCATATATTTT. It encodes CSVVDPSSSGNTIYF.

The rearrangement uses TRBV7-9 and TRBJ2-1; possibly TRBD1 or TRBD2 for D (6 bases each). The germline V gene has CDR1 SEHNR and CDR2 FQNEAQ (reference sequence). Trimming took off 8 bases at V and 5 bases at J, with 22 bases between the two ends. The CDR3 contains 16 residues. This CDR3 reads CASRRGWQGWNNEQFF. The CDR3 nucleotides are TGTGCCAGCCGCCGGGGGTGGCAGGGGTGGAACAATGAGCAGTTCTTC.

This chain joins TRBV30 and TRBJ1-5; 7 bases line up with TRBD1. In germline, CDR1 is GTSNPN, CDR2 SVGIG (reference sequence). V shed 7 bases, J shed 5 bases, and the junction held 5 bases outside the gene matches. This CDR3 has 12 amino acids. CDR3 DNA: TGTGCCTCCAGGGGGGAGGATCAGCCCCAGCATTTT. Amino acid sequence: CASRGEDQPQHF.

The chain combines TRBV7-9 with TRBJ2-7; 10 bases are shared with TRBD2. The CDR3 contains 17 residues. The germline CDR1 and CDR2 sequences are SEHNR and FQNEAQ (reference sequence). V lost 2 bases and J lost 6; bases outside the gene matches: 13. The CDR3 region has the DNA TGTGCCAGCAGCTTACTCGCAGGAGCGGGAGGGCCGGTCGAGCAGTACTTC. Its translation: CASSLLAGAGGPVEQYF.

The rearrangement links TRBV15 to TRBJ2-7, with D perhaps being TRBD1 or TRBD2 (5 bases each). The germline gives CDR1 LNHNV, CDR2 YYDKDF (reference sequence). The CDR3 sequence is 14 residues long. V was shortened by 6 bases and J by 4 bases, with 16 bases between the two germline ends. The CDR3 sequence is CATSLGSGAYEQYF. Here the CDR3 DNA reads TGTGCCACCAGTTTGGGGAGTGGGGCATACGAGCAGTACTTC. The entire variable domain, with the rest obtained from reference TRBV15 and TRBJ2-7, is as follows: DAMVIQNPRYQVTQFGKPVTLSCSQTLNHNVMYWYQQKSSQAPKLLFHYYDKDFNNEADTPDNFQSRRPNTSFCFLDIRSPGLGDTAMYLCATSLGSGAYEQYFGPGTRLTVT.

The V gene is TRBV27, the J gene TRBJ2-7; the match to TRBD2 covers 8 bases. Germline CDR1 reads MNHEY; CDR2 reads SMNVEV (reference sequence). The CDR3 contains 15 residues. The V and J ends lost 2 bases and 4 bases, in that order; junction bases with no gene match: 7. The CDR3 sequence: CASSLRVSGSYEQYF. Written as DNA, the CDR3 is TGTGCCAGCAGTTTAAGGGTGAGCGGGAGTTACGAGCAGTACTTC.

The chain employs TRBV9 and TRBJ2-7; D is perhaps TRBD2 (5 bases). In germline, CDR1 is SGDLS, CDR2 YYNGEE. V lost 3 bases and J lost 0, with 10 bases in between. There are 14 residues in the CDR3. Here the CDR3 DNA reads TGTGCCAGCAGCGAGCCTGGGAGCTCCTACGAGCAGTACTTC. Translation gives CASSEPGSSYEQYF.

V and J are TRBV30 and TRBJ2-7, with D possibly being TRBD2 (6 bases). The V gene's germline CDR1 is GTSNPN and CDR2 SVGIG (reference sequence). The V gene lost 5 bases and the J gene lost 3 bases, with 11 bases spanning the gap. The CDR3 sequence is 12 residues long. This chain's CDR3 is CAWAPGSYEQYF. The CDR3 DNA sequence: TGTGCCTGGGCCCCCGGGAGCTACGAGCAGTACTTC.

V and J are TRBV20-1 and TRBJ2-1; 7 bases agree with TRBD2. The CDR3 totals 19 residues. V was pared by 0 bases and J by 0 bases, with 14 bases of the junction left unmatched. The V gene's germline CDR1 is DFQATT and CDR2 SNEGSKA (reference sequence). The CDR3: CSARDLTGGLPSSYNEQFF. CDR3 DNA: TGCAGTGCTAGAGATCTTACGGGAGGTCTTCCCAGCTCCTACAATGAGCAGTTCTTC.

J is TRBJ2-7 and V is TRBV7-9; possible D gene TRBD1, 5 bases. The CDR3 spans 13 residues. The V end was cut by 5 bases, the J end by 4 bases, with 12 bases between. Germline lookup yields CDR1 SEHNR and CDR2 FQNEAQ (reference sequence). This chain's CDR3 is CASSPPDKYEQYF. In DNA form, the CDR3 reads TGTGCCAGCAGCCCTCCGGACAAATACGAGCAGTACTTC.

V usage is TRBV27 and J usage is TRBJ2-7, with D perhaps TRBD1 or TRBD2 (6 bases each). Germline V CDR1 and CDR2: MNHEY, SMNVEV (reference sequence). Trimming pared 1 base from V and 5 bases from J, leaving 12 bases between. The CDR3 is 14 residues long. The CDR3 protein is CASSLYFGGHEQYF. The CDR3 coding sequence is TGTGCCAGCAGTTTATACTTCGGGGGCCACGAGCAGTACTTC.

This clonotype showed up just a few times. The chain is built from TRBV7-2 and TRBJ2-7; 10 bases map to TRBD2. The CDR3 totals 15 residues. The germline CDR1 and CDR2 sequences are SGHTA and FQGNSA. The V and J ends lost 3 bases and 3 bases, in that order; junction bases with no gene match: 5. The DNA of the CDR3 is TGTGCCAGCAGCTTCCCAGGACTAGCGGTCTACGAGCAGTACTTC. Amino acids: CASSFPGLAVYEQYF. Full variable domain (outside the CDR3, taken from reference TRBV7-2 and TRBJ2-7): GAGVSQSPSNKVTEKGKDVELRCDPISGHTALYWYRQSLGQGLEFLIYFQGNSAPDKSGLPSDRFSAERTGGSVSTLTIQRTQQEDSAVYLCASSFPGLAVYEQYFGPGTRLTVT.

This chain links TRBV4-1 with TRBJ2-5; TRBD2 agrees at 9 bases. The CDR3 has 16 amino acids. The germline V gene encodes CDR1 MGHRA and CDR2 YSYEKL. With V trimmed by 4 bases and J by 5 bases, 11 bases remained unmatched. For the CDR3, the DNA is TGCGCCAGCAGCCCTCCGAATAGCGGGAGTCATGAGACCCAGTACTTC. It yields the protein CASSPPNSGSHETQYF.

The genes are TRBV27 and TRBJ1-5; D unclear. Between the trimmed V and J ends, which lost 6 bases and 0 bases, there was a span of 15 bases. This CDR3 comprises 16 residues. Germline V gives CDR1 MNHEY, CDR2 SMNVEV (reference sequence). The CDR3 loop reads CASSPSTEPSNQPQHF. CDR3 sequence (DNA): TGTGCCAGCAGCCCCAGCACGGAACCTAGCAATCAGCCCCAGCATTTT.

V and J are TRBV27 and TRBJ1-5; D might be TRBD1 (6 bases). V shed 5 bases and J shed 6 bases, with 14 bases lying between them. CDR3 length: 14 amino acids. Germline values: CDR1 MNHEY, CDR2 SMNVEV (reference sequence). DNA for the CDR3: TGTGCCAGCAGTGAGGTGGGGGCAAGTCAGCCCCAGCATTTT. Its translation: CASSEVGASQPQHF.

This chain uses TRBV6-1 with TRBJ2-5; a possible D gene is TRBD2 (5 bases). Per germline, CDR1 MNHNS and CDR2 SASEGT. The CDR3 length is 14 residues. Deletions cut 5 bases from V and 5 bases from J, with 15 bases between. For the CDR3, the DNA is TGTGCCAGCAGTTGGTCAGCGGTCGGGGAGACCCAGTACTTC. Its translation is CASSWSAVGETQYF.

This clonotype was seen just once. The chain combines TRBV2 with TRBJ1-5, with D hard to call. Per germline, CDR1 SNHLY and CDR2 FYNNEI. This CDR3 region has 14 residues. Trimming shortened V by 2 bases and J by 5 bases, and 10 bases separated the two germline ends. The CDR3 DNA reads as TGTGCCAGCAGTGAAAGCCGAGGCGATCAGCCCCAGCATTTT. This gives the protein CASSESRGDQPQHF.

This clonotype appeared a single time. The gene calls are TRBV28 and TRBJ1-2; TRBD1 aligns across 9 bases. Trimming cost V 8 bases and J 2 bases; bases outside gene matches: 12. This CDR3 has 16 residues. The germline CDR1 and CDR2 sequences are MDHEN and SYDVKM. The CDR3 DNA reads as TGTGCCAGCGCCGGGACAGGGTCTGTTACCAACTATGGCTACACCTTC. Amino acids: CASAGTGSVTNYGYTF.